This TCR beta chain was recorded in a study of blood T cell repertoires in COVID-19. Study background: Sources were T cells, B-cell-depleted T cells, or PBMCs; the material itself was cDNA or gDNA.

Measured with immunoSEQ multiplex PCR; TCRdb has only the in-frame clones, and not every one. The repertoire holds roughly 150,000 clones, with roughly 90% as singletons. Germline V gene sequence: CDR1 SGHAT, CDR2 FQNNGV. This CDR3 is 17 amino acids long. V dropped 2 bases and J dropped 5; count of bases not matched to a gene: 10. The sequencing input was peripheral blood. This receptor was taken from a man in his late teens or twenties with acute or convalescent COVID-19. The chain carries TRBV11-2 and TRBJ2-5, with 11 bases lining up with TRBD2. CDR3 nucleotides: TGTGCCAGCAGCTTACCCACTAGCGGGGGCTTATTTGAGACCCAGTACTTC. Protein product: CASSLPTSGGLFETQYF.